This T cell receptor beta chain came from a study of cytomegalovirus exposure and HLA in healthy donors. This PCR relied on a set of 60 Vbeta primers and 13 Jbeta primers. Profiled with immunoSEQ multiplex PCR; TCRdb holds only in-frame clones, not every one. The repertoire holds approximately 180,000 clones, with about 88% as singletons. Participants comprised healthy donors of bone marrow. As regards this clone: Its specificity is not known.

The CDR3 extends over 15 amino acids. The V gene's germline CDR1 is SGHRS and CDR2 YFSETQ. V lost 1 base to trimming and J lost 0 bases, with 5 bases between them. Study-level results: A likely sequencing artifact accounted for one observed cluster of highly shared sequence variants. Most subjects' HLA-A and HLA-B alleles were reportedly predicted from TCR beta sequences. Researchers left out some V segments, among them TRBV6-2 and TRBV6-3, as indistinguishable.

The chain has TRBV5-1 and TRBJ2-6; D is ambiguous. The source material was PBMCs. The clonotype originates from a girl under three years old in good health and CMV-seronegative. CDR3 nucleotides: TGCGCCAGCAGCTTGTCCGTCTCTGGGGCCAACGTCCTGACTTTC. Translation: CASSLSVSGANVLTF. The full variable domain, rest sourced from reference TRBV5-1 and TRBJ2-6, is KAGVTQTPRYLIKTRGQQVTLSCSPISGHRSVSWYQQTPGQGLQFLFEYFSETQRNKGNFPGRFSGRQFSNSRSEMNVSTLELGDSALYLCASSLSVSGANVLTFGAGSRLTVL.